These T cell receptor beta chains were read from a single sample in a study of cytomegalovirus exposure and HLA in healthy donors. TCRdb's copy holds only in-frame clones and misses some; the assay was immunoSEQ multiplex PCR. The sample has 150,000 to 200,000 clones, roughly a tenth seen once. The specimen sequenced was PBMCs. Receptors originate from a young woman in good health and CMV-seropositive. The CDR3 runs from the conserved cysteine through the conserved F or W. The D gene is left open where the match is weak. The size entry is marked missing in some rows and otherwise reads once, few, many or a size class.

>NA|TRBJ2-2|NA|TRBV11-2
CASSFLSFGPSAYTGELFF
TGTGCCAGCAGCTTTCTCTCGTTCGGGCCTAGCGCATACACCGGGGAGCTGTTTTTT
>NA|TRBJ2-7|TRBD2|TRBV5-6
CASSLELAPSYEQYF
TGTGCCAGCAGCTTAGAACTAGCGCCTTCCTACGAGCAGTACTTC
>few|TRBJ2-4|TRBD1|TRBV28
CASTTGGNIQYF
TGTGCCAGCACCACAGGGGGGAACATTCAGTACTTC
>once|TRBJ2-7|NA|TRBV20-1
CSARARSYF
TGCAGTGCTAGAGCCCGGTCGTACTTC
>few|TRBJ1-2|TRBD1|TRBV19
CASRTGLDGYTF
TGTGCCAGTAGGACAGGGCTTGACGGCTACACCTTC
>NA|TRBJ1-1|NA|TRBV29-1
CSVSGNLNTEAFF
TGCAGCGTTTCCGGGAATCTGAACACTGAAGCTTTCTTT
>few|TRBJ2-5|NA|TRBV5-4
CASSPAGRQETQYF
TGTGCCAGCAGCCCGGCCGGGAGACAAGAGACCCAGTACTTC
>few|TRBJ1-1|NA|TRBV11-3
CASSSGQGDTEAFF
TGTGCCAGCAGCTCTGGACAAGGGGACACTGAAGCTTTCTTT
>NA|TRBJ1-1|NA|TRBV19
CASSIVRGGFSVVNTEAFF
TGTGCCAGTAGTATAGTCCGGGGGGGGTTTTCCGTCGTGAACACTGAAGCTTTCTTT
>NA|TRBJ2-7|TRBD2|TRBV5-6
CASSRIAGLYEQYF
TGTGCCAGCAGCCGGATAGCGGGACTCTACGAGCAGTACTTC
>few|TRBJ1-1|TRBD1|TRBV5-1
CASSALTGGTEAFF
TGCGCCAGCAGCGCGTTGACAGGGGGCACTGAAGCTTTCTTT
>NA|TRBJ2-3|TRBD2|TRBV7-2
CASSRGVTNTQYF
TGTGCCAGCAGCCGGGGGGTAACAAATACGCAGTATTTT
>NA|TRBJ2-3|NA|TRBV19
CASSGSEDTQYF
TGTGCCAGTAGCGGGAGTGAAGATACGCAGTATTTT
>few|TRBJ2-2|TRBD2|TRBV5-4
CASSLGLAGVNTGELFF
TGTGCCAGCAGCTTGGGACTAGCGGGAGTAAACACCGGGGAGCTGTTTTTT
>NA|TRBJ2-3|TRBD1|TRBV12-5
CASGSQGRADTQYF
TGTGCTAGTGGTTCACAGGGGAGAGCAGATACGCAGTATTTT
>few|TRBJ2-5|TRBD1|TRBV6-5
CASSSGQGETQYF
TGTGCCAGCAGTTCGGGACAGGGTGAGACCCAGTACTTC
>NA|TRBJ2-3|TRBD2|TRBV7-7
CASSSSFSGGGADTQYF
TGTGCCAGCAGCTCCTCCTTTAGTGGCGGGGGGGCAGATACGCAGTATTTT
>NA|TRBJ1-4|NA|TRBV6-1
CASSAARRGGNEKLFF
TGTGCCAGCAGTGCAGCCCGGCGAGGAGGAAATGAAAAACTGTTTTTT
>few|TRBJ1-2|NA|TRBV7-9
CASTLGRGDYGYTF
TGTGCCAGCACCCTGGGGAGGGGTGACTATGGCTACACCTTC
>few|TRBJ1-5|TRBD1|TRBV6-5
CASSYWTGGQPQHF
TGTGCCAGCAGTTACTGGACAGGGGGACAGCCCCAGCATTTT
>few|TRBJ2-1|NA|TRBV7-3
CASSDGGWGNEQFF
TGTGCCAGCAGCGACGGCGGGTGGGGCAATGAGCAGTTCTTC
>few|TRBJ2-2|NA|TRBV2
CASTGSRYTGELFF
TGTGCCAGCACGGGGAGTAGGTACACCGGGGAGCTGTTTTTT
>NA|TRBJ2-1|NA|TRBV10-3
CASAWEQFF
TGTGCCAGCGCATGGGAGCAGTTCTTC
>few|TRBJ2-7|TRBD2|TRBV5-3
CFGPGLAGGLGSYEQYF
TGTTTCGGCCCGGGACTAGCGGGAGGATTGGGATCCTACGAGCAGTACTTC
>NA|TRBJ1-5|TRBD1|TRBV6-5
CASSYSTGDQPQHF
TGTGCCAGCAGTTACTCCACAGGGGATCAGCCCCAGCATTTT
>NA|TRBJ2-5|TRBD1|TRBV18
CASSTSRQGQETQYF
TGTGCCAGCTCAACTTCCCGACAGGGTCAAGAGACCCAGTACTTC
>few|TRBJ2-1|TRBD2|TRBV4-1
CASSQVSGSSYNEQFF
TGCGCCAGCAGCCAAGTTAGCGGGAGTTCCTACAATGAGCAGTTCTTC
>NA|TRBJ1-6|TRBD1|TRBV30
CAWTRDRDNSPLHF
TGTGCCTGGACCCGGGACAGGGACAATTCACCCCTCCACTTT
>few|TRBJ2-1|TRBD1|TRBV6-5
CASSTDRGGYNEQFF
TGTGCCAGCAGCACTGACAGGGGGGGCTACAATGAGCAGTTCTTC
>NA|TRBJ2-3|TRBD2|TRBV9
CASSTGGGTDTQYF
TGTGCCAGCAGCACCGGGGGGGGAACAGATACGCAGTATTTT
>NA|TRBJ1-1|NA|TRBV28
CASSLTTILNTEAFF
TGTGCCAGCAGTCTTACGACAATCCTCAACACTGAAGCTTTCTTT
>few|TRBJ1-2|NA|TRBV28
CASRRGGDYGYTF
TGTGCCAGCAGGCGGGGGGGGGACTATGGCTACACCTTC
>few|TRBJ2-4|NA|TRBV5-4
CASSPSDKNIQYF
TGTGCCAGCAGTCCGAGCGACAAAAACATTCAGTACTTC
>NA|TRBJ1-5|NA|TRBV19
CASSILGNQPQHF
TGTGCCAGTAGTATCCTAGGCAATCAGCCCCAGCATTTT
>NA|TRBJ2-4|NA|TRBV29-1
CSVSGAANIQYF
TGCAGCGTATCAGGGGCGGCAAACATTCAGTACTTC
>few|TRBJ2-5|TRBD2|TRBV5-1
CASSAGAGDWETQYF
TGCGCCAGCAGTGCGGGAGCGGGAGATTGGGAGACCCAGTACTTC